The 25 T cell receptor beta chains in this list originate from one sample, sequenced in a study of blood T cell repertoires in COVID-19 (TCRdb year 2020). The library was produced with the immunoSEQ multiplex PCR assay. The table was pulled from immuneACCESS by TCRdb, which kept in-frame rearrangements only. Such tables lose some clones; where checked, under half of the loss comes from unresolved V genes, and the rest has no known cause. For this sample there are some 330,000 clones; roughly four fifths appear just once. The ten largest make up about 4.9% of the sample. The sequencing sample was made of PBMCs or T cells enriched from blood (not recorded which). These receptors were obtained from a woman aged 45-60 years who had recovered from COVID-19.

This clone is a singleton in its sample. The chain couples TRBV19 to TRBJ1-2, with 7 bases fitting TRBD1. V dropped 6 bases and J dropped 8; count of bases not matched to a gene: 6. The CDR3 totals 12 residues. CDR1 and CDR2 from the germline V gene are LNHDA and SQIVND (reference sequence). CDR3: CASSDRVEGYTF. The CDR3 DNA follows: TGTGCCAGTAGCGACAGGGTAGAAGGCTACACCTTC.

The chain is built from TRBV7-2 and TRBJ1-2, with D perhaps TRBD1 (6 bases). Germline CDR1 and CDR2: SGHTA and FQGNSA. Trimming shortened V by 5 bases and J by 8 bases, and 15 bases separated the two germline ends. The CDR3 runs to 13 residues. In DNA, the CDR3 is TGTGCCAGCAGCCGCCGGGACAAGGGAGGCTACACCTTC. This translates into CASSRRDKGGYTF.

This clone was seen a single time. This chain uses TRBV6-5 with TRBJ1-5; TRBD1 matches 7 bases. V was pared by 0 bases and J by 5 bases, with 4 bases of the junction left unmatched. The CDR3 is made up of 15 amino acids. Germline lookup yields CDR1 MNHEY and CDR2 SVGAGI. The CDR3 sequence: CASSYSGQPHQPQHF. The CDR3 DNA sequence: TGTGCCAGCAGTTACTCGGGACAGCCTCATCAGCCCCAGCATTTT.

The rearrangement uses TRBV7-2 and TRBJ2-1, with 8 bases that match TRBD1. Germline lookup yields CDR1 SGHTA and CDR2 FQGNSA. Germline trimming cut 5 bases from V and 7 bases from J; bases unmatched to any gene: 16. The CDR3 length is 17 residues. CDR3 nucleotide sequence: TGTGCCAGCAGCCGCGGACGGGGGCAGGGGGCAGAGAATGAGCAGTTCTTC. It translates to CASSRGRGQGAENEQFF. Drawing the rest from reference TRBV7-2 and TRBJ2-1, the complete variable domain is GAGVSQSPSNKVTEKGKDVELRCDPISGHTALYWYRQSLGQGLEFLIYFQGNSAPDKSGLPSDRFSAERTGGSVSTLTIQRTQQEDSAVYLCASSRGRGQGAENEQFFGPGTRLTVL.

This chain links TRBV3-1 (or the pseudogene TRBV3-2) with TRBJ1-1; D not resolved. The CDR3 extends over 14 amino acids. The ends were cut back, 8 bases at V and 1 base at J, with 14 bases in the middle. Germline lookup yields CDR1 LGHDT and CDR2 YNNKEL (reference sequence). CDR3 bases: TGTGCCAGCCGCAAAGGCCCGGGGAACACTGAAGCTTTCTTT. It is translated as CASRKGPGNTEAFF.

The V and J genes are TRBV7-2 and TRBJ1-4; D might be TRBD1 (6 bases). V dropped 5 bases and J dropped 7 bases, with 17 bases sitting between them. This CDR3 comprises 15 residues. Germline V lookup: CDR1 SGHTA, CDR2 FQGNSA. CDR3: CASSGRNRVGEKLFF. The CDR3, as DNA: TGTGCCAGCAGCGGACGTAACAGGGTGGGTGAAAAACTGTTTTTT.

The chain combines TRBV28 with TRBJ2-7; 7 bases line up with TRBD2. The CDR3 contains 13 residues. The J segment lost 2 bases and the V segment lost 3 bases, leaving 1 base of the junction unmatched. In germline, CDR1 is MDHEN, CDR2 SYDVKM. The CDR3 DNA sequence: TGTGCCAGCAGTTTGGCGGGGGCCTACGAGCAGTACTTC. Its translation: CASSLAGAYEQYF.

V is TRBV5-6 and J is TRBJ1-2, with a weak D call TRBD1 (5 bases). V was trimmed by 0 bases and J by 4 bases, leaving 10 bases between them. The CDR3 sequence is 14 residues long. Germline V gene lookup returns CDR1 SGHDT and CDR2 YYEEEE. The CDR3 protein is CASSLVGGTYGYTF. CDR3 sequence (DNA): TGTGCCAGCAGCTTGGTAGGAGGGACCTATGGCTACACCTTC.

The V gene is TRBV29-1, the J gene TRBJ2-3; 10 bases are a match to TRBD2. Germline V lookup: CDR1 SQVTM, CDR2 ANQGSEA. The CDR3 runs 16 residues. Trimming at V came to 4 bases and at J to 0 bases, leaving 7 bases not matched to a gene. DNA of the CDR3: TGCAGCGTTGCGAGGGCTAGCGGGAGTAGCACAGATACGCAGTATTTT. Its translation: CSVARASGSSTDTQYF.

The J gene is TRBJ2-1, the V gene TRBV7-2, with a weak D call TRBD2 (5 bases). This CDR3 region has 14 residues. Trimming removed 4 bases at V and 5 bases at J, with 12 bases between. CDR1 is SGHTA, CDR2 FQGNSA, per germline. As DNA, the CDR3 is TGTGCCAGCAGCTCTCAAGGAGGTGACAATGAGCAGTTCTTC. This encodes CASSSQGGDNEQFF.

Notes on this clone: Other DNA sequences in this sample translate to the same CDR3. The genes are TRBV18 and TRBJ1-2; 9 nucleotides line up with TRBD1. This CDR3 is built from 14 residues. The germline gives CDR1 KGHSH, CDR2 LQKENI. V gave up 2 bases and J gave up 2 bases; unmatched junction bases: 0. The CDR3: CASSPGQGNYGYTF. CDR3 nucleotide sequence: TGTGCCAGCTCACCAGGACAGGGGAACTATGGCTACACCTTC.

This chain uses TRBV5-6 with TRBJ2-2, with 9 positions matching TRBD2. Germline assignment: CDR1 SGHDT and CDR2 YYEEEE. With 5 bases clipped from V and 1 base from J, the junction kept 6 bases outside the gene matches. The CDR3 totals 16 residues. CDR3 bases: TGTGCCAGCAGTCGTGCAGCGGGAGGGAACACCGGGGAGCTGTTTTTT. The encoded protein is CASSRAAGGNTGELFF.

This clone was seen only a few times. The chain uses TRBV29-1 and TRBJ1-2; D call uncertain. The CDR3 spans 13 residues. With 3 bases removed from V and 8 bases from J, the gap between germline ends came to 16 bases. From germline, CDR1 is SQVTM and CDR2 ANQGSEA. The CDR3 spells CSVESRSSYGYTF. The DNA of the CDR3 is TGCAGCGTTGAGTCCAGGTCCTCCTACGGCTACACCTTC.

The rearrangement joins TRBV3-1 (or the pseudogene TRBV3-2) to TRBJ1-1; D not resolved. The CDR3 consists of 14 residues. V gave up 0 bases and J gave up 4 bases, with 9 bases separating them. In germline, CDR1 is LGHDT, CDR2 YNNKEL (reference sequence). CDR3 bases: TGTGCCAGCAGCCAAGATAGCGCGAGCACTGAAGCTTTCTTT. This gives the protein CASSQDSASTEAFF.

The chain carries TRBV7-2 and TRBJ1-2, with TRBD1 matching over 9 bases. Trimming took 3 bases from V and 6 from J; bases not matched to a gene: 5. CDR3 length equals 14 residues. Germline V gene sequence: CDR1 SGHTA, CDR2 FQGNSA. The CDR3 DNA reads TGTGCCAGCAGCTTCCACGACAGGGGGAATGGCTACACCTTC. Translating gives CASSFHDRGNGYTF.

The chain combines TRBV9 with TRBJ1-4; 7 bases fit TRBD1. V shed 0 bases, J shed 6 bases, and the junction held 5 bases outside the gene matches. The CDR3 is 15 amino acids. Germline CDR1 reads SGDLS; CDR2 reads YYNGEE. As DNA, the CDR3 is TGTGCCAGCAGCGTAGAAGGCAGGGGGGATGAAAAACTGTTTTTT. Residues: CASSVEGRGDEKLFF. Looking up the rest from reference TRBV9 and TRBJ1-4 gives the full variable domain: DSGVTQTPKHLITATGQRVTLRCSPRSGDLSVYWYQQSLDQGLQFLIQYYNGEERAKGNILERFSAQQFPDLHSELNLSSLELGDSALYFCASSVEGRGDEKLFFGSGTQLSVL.

There are many counts of this clone. The chain recombines TRBV9 with TRBJ1-6, with D possibly being TRBD1 (5 bases). This CDR3 region has 15 residues. The V and J ends lost 5 bases and 7 bases respectively, with 16 bases between them. Germline loops: CDR1 SGDLS, CDR2 YYNGEE. CDR3 coding DNA: TGTGCCAGCAGTGGGGGAGGTTCGGTAAATTCACCCCTCCACTTT. Translation gives CASSGGGSVNSPLHF.

The CDR3 region has the DNA TGTGCCAGCAGCTTAGCCCTAGGGGATCAGCCCCAGCATTTT. Translating gives CASSLALGDQPQHF. The V gene is TRBV7-2, the J gene TRBJ1-5, with D perhaps TRBD1 (5 bases). Germline V gene data show CDR1 as SGHTA and CDR2 as FQGNSA. V lost 0 bases and J 5 bases, leaving 8 bases between the germline ends. The CDR3 contains 14 residues.

This rearrangement joins TRBV9 to TRBJ1-6; 7 positions match TRBD1. CDR3 size: 14 residues. From germline, CDR1 is SGDLS and CDR2 YYNGEE. V trimming: 2 bases; J trimming: 5 bases; junction bases outside the gene matches: 1. CDR3 nucleotides: TGTGCCAGCAGCGTTGGGACAGATAATTCACCCCTCCACTTT. It translates to CASSVGTDNSPLHF.

The chain links TRBV11-2 to TRBJ1-2; tentative D call: TRBD1 (5 bases). Germline-derived CDR1 and CDR2 are SGHAT and FQNNGV. V lost 5 bases, J lost 8 bases, and 15 bases lay in between. The CDR3 is 13 residues long. The CDR3 here is CASSPGVYAGYTF. The CDR3 DNA reads as TGTGCCAGCAGCCCGGGGGTATACGCGGGCTACACCTTC.

V gene TRBV12-3 or TRBV12-4 combines with J gene TRBJ1-3; D gene unclear. Trimming shortened V by 5 bases and J by 3 bases, and 5 bases separated the two germline ends. The CDR3 extends over 12 amino acids. The CDR3 DNA is TGTGCCAGCAGTAGACTTGGAAACACCATATATTTT. Translating it yields CASSRLGNTIYF.

This sequence joins TRBV29-1 and TRBJ2-1; 11 bases are a match to TRBD1. From germline, CDR1 is SQVTM and CDR2 ANQGSEA. The V and J ends lost 7 bases and 0 bases, in that order; junction bases with no gene match: 11. The CDR3 runs 17 residues. The CDR3 is CSGQGTGGIVSYNEQFF. The CDR3 nucleotides read TGCAGCGGGCAGGGGACAGGGGGAATCGTCTCCTACAATGAGCAGTTCTTC.

The chain combines TRBV3-1 (or the pseudogene TRBV3-2) with TRBJ2-4; TRBD1 agrees at 9 bases. Trimming cost V 3 bases and J 8 bases; bases outside gene matches: 8. Germline V gives CDR1 LGHDT, CDR2 YNNKEL (reference sequence). CDR3 length equals 15 residues. The CDR3 DNA is TGTGCCAGCAGCCATGGACGACAGGGGGGCGACATTCAGTACTTC. Its protein is CASSHGRQGGDIQYF.

The V call is TRBV6-5, the J call TRBJ1-2; 8 bases agree with TRBD1. CDR3 length: 14 residues. Germline lookup yields CDR1 MNHEY and CDR2 SVGAGI. The trim removed 6 bases at V and 8 bases at J, leaving 11 bases unmatched. CDR3 nucleotides: TGTGCCAGCAGCCAACAGGGGGGATCGTCCGGCTACACCTTC. This gives the protein CASSQQGGSSGYTF.

The chain uses TRBV10-3 and TRBJ1-3, with D perhaps matching TRBD1 (5 bases). CDR1 is ENHRY and CDR2 is SYGVKD in the germline V gene. V dropped 0 bases and J dropped 3 bases, with 9 bases sitting between them. This CDR3 contains 15 residues. The CDR3 sequence: CAISESRQGGNTIYF. The CDR3 bases are TGTGCCATCAGTGAGTCCAGGCAGGGTGGAAACACCATATATTTT.